This T cell receptor (beta chain) was captured by sequencing in a study of CD8+CD57+ T cells in acquired aplastic anemia. Points from the study as a whole: The number of CD8+ CDR3 sequences shared by patients and controls was about 27. Patients were compared with controls for CD8+ Simpson's diversity, and no significant difference emerged.

Points on this clonotype: Its antigen is undetermined.

Individuals selected for sequencing had exhibited CD8+CD57+ cell expansion on flow cytometry. With no exception, the patients had severe acquired aplastic anemia. Patients had not yet gotten any therapy when their blood was taken for sampling. TCR beta VDJ and CDR3 profiling used genomic DNA as template. One entry per CDR3 protein, called by TCRdb with MiXCR from the reads. The repertoire holds about 150,000 distinct CDR3 sequences, with roughly 49% as singletons. Trimming removed 2 bases from V and 3 bases from J, with 5 bases in between. Germline loops: CDR1 DFQATT, CDR2 SNEGSKA (reference sequence). This CDR3 comprises 12 residues.

The source is a human donor with aplastic anemia. The chain links TRBV20-1 to TRBJ1-5; D not certain. The sample was sorted CD4+, CD8+, or CD8+CD57+ T cells (not recorded which) from PBMCs. The CDR3 DNA sequence: TGCAGTGCTAGACAGCCCAATCAGCCCCAGCATTTT. Protein sequence: CSARQPNQPQHF.